This T cell receptor (beta chain) was sequenced during a study of tumor-infiltrating lymphocytes in primary liver carcinoma. Across the whole study: All lesions had stage T1-T3 N0M0 and roughly 4 to 11 cm widths.

The template, approximately 500 ng total RNA, yielded TCR beta cDNA made with a constant-region primer. It was through three nested multiplex PCR rounds of slightly modified ARM-PCR that TCR beta libraries arose. Forward primers for TRBV1-TRBV30 and a C-beta reverse primer served the first two PCR rounds, at about 11 cycles each. In TCRdb, the multiplex PCR reads were re-called with MiXCR into one record per CDR3 protein. In the table there are approximately 100,000 distinct CDR3 sequences, approximately 70% of which are singletons. Concerning this clonotype itself: The antigen remains unidentified. At one end the junction does not follow the germline gene, possibly because of a read error.

For each extraction, RNA and DNA were obtained together from approximately 20-30 mg of unsorted bulk tissue. The CDR3 contains 15 residues. Germline loops: CDR1 MNHNS, CDR2 SASEGT. Study results and limitations: Merely about 8-25% of top clones occurred in all five tumor regions. Blood fell significantly below tumors in its top-250-clone fraction (p = 0.039).

This clonotype originated in a woman aged 55-70 years with primary liver carcinoma and hepatitis B virus infection. The rearrangement uses TRBV6-1 and TRBJ2-7; 8 bases line up with TRBD2. The source material was liver tumor tissue from sampling region 2. Subset noted: tumor region T2, inferior pole. This chain's CDR3 is CVSSGGLAGSYEQYF. The CDR3 DNA follows: TGTGTCAGCAGCGGCGGTCTAGCGGGTTCCTACGAACAATACTTC.